This entry is about one TCR beta chain. The data were taken from a study of T cell changes during pregnancy in multiple sclerosis. The V gene lost 3 bases and the J gene lost 3 bases, with 3 bases spanning the gap. Germline CDR1 is DFQATT and CDR2 is SNEGSKA (reference sequence). The length of the CDR3 is 10 residues. Clones were read by immunoSEQ multiplex PCR, and TCRdb kept only the in-frame ones, dropping some. The repertoire includes 38,000 or so clones, approximately 94% of them detected once, and approximately 0.42% sits in the top ten. Here the sequenced sample was CD4+ T cells from peripheral blood mononuclear cells, taken in the second trimester of pregnancy. This clonotype was obtained from a female donor with multiple sclerosis, enrolled in a pregnancy study. V gene TRBV20-1 combines with J gene TRBJ2-7; D unresolved. The CDR3 reads CSASHYEQYF. CDR3 bases: TGCAGTGCTAGCCACTACGAGCAGTACTTC.